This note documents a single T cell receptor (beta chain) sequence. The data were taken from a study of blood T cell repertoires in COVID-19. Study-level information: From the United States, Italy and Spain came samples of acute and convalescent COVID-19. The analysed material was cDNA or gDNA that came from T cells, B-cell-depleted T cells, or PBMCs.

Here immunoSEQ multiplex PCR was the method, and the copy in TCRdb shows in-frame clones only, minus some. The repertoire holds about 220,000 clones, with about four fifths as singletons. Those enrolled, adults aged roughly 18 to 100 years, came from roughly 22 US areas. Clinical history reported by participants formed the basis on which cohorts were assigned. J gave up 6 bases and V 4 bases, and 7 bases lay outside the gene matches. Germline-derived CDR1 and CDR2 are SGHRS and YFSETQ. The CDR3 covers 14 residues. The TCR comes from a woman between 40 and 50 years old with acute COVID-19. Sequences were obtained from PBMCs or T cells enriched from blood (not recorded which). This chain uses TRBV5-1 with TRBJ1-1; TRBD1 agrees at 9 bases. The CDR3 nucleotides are TGCGCCAGCAGCAACAGGGGGCAAAACTCTGAAGCTTTCTTT. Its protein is CASSNRGQNSEAFF.